The 20 T cell receptor beta chains reported below all come from one sample, sequenced in a study of blood T cell repertoires in COVID-19 (dated by TCRdb to 2020 to 2022). Libraries were built with the immunoSEQ multiplex PCR assay. TCRdb re-hosts the immuneACCESS table, in-frame sequences only. Its copies lack some clones; in the studies checked, an unresolved V gene accounts for under half of them, and the cause for the rest is not known. This sample lists approximately 150,000 clones; around 84% were detected once. The ten largest account for more than 2% of the sample. Material for sequencing was peripheral blood. The receptors come from a human donor with acute or convalescent COVID-19. The donor label of this sample is uncertain.

The chain links TRBV20-1 to TRBJ1-2, with TRBD1 identical over 7 bases. From germline, CDR1 is DFQATT and CDR2 SNEGSKA (reference sequence). The CDR3 sequence is 15 residues long. V shed 3 bases, J shed 2 bases, and the junction held 9 bases outside the gene matches. The CDR3: CSASPTGRYNYGYTF. CDR3 in DNA: TGCAGTGCTAGTCCGACAGGGCGGTACAACTATGGCTACACCTTC.

This clone was counted only a few times. The V and J genes are TRBV5-5 and TRBJ1-1; 7 nucleotides match TRBD1. Germline V lookup: CDR1 SGHKS, CDR2 YYEKEE (reference sequence). Trimming removed 4 bases from V and 4 bases from J; junction bases left unmatched: 10. CDR3 length: 15 residues. The CDR3 protein is CASSPWTGTPTEAFF. Written as DNA, the CDR3 is TGTGCCAGCAGCCCCTGGACAGGAACCCCCACTGAAGCTTTCTTT.

This chain connects TRBV3-1 (or the pseudogene TRBV3-2) to TRBJ2-2; the match to TRBD2 covers 10 bases. The V gene's germline CDR1 is LGHDT and CDR2 YNNKEL (reference sequence). The junction had 4 bases not matched to a gene; V was cut back by 5 bases and J by 7 bases. The CDR3 totals 14 residues. DNA for the CDR3: TGTGCCAGCAGCGAACTAGCGGGGTACGGGGAGCTGTTTTTT. This gives the protein CASSELAGYGELFF.

This chain connects TRBV11-2 to TRBJ2-2, with a tentative D call TRBD1 (5 bases). Germline assignment: CDR1 SGHAT and CDR2 FQNNGV. CDR3 length equals 17 residues. V was cut by 0 bases and J by 4 bases, with 15 bases left in between. The CDR3 DNA follows: TGTGCCAGCAGCTTAGAAGTTACAGGTCGGTCCACCGGGGAGCTGTTTTTT. Its protein product is CASSLEVTGRSTGELFF.

The chain joins TRBV7-2 to TRBJ1-5; 8 positions agree with TRBD1. The CDR3 is 14 residues long. Germline V lookup: CDR1 SGHTA, CDR2 FQGNSA. Trimming cost V 5 bases and J 6 bases; bases outside gene matches: 6. CDR3 protein: CASSIDRGGQPQHF. In nucleotides, the CDR3 is TGTGCCAGCAGCATAGACAGGGGAGGTCAGCCCCAGCATTTT.

V is TRBV30 and J is TRBJ2-2, with D possibly being TRBD1 (6 bases). The CDR3 loop spans 16 amino acids. The V end lost 2 bases, the J end lost 1 base, and 14 bases lay between the germline ends. CDR1 is GTSNPN and CDR2 is SVGIG in the germline V gene (reference sequence). The CDR3 protein is CAWSTTGNRNTGELFF. The CDR3 bases are TGTGCCTGGAGTACCACAGGGAATAGGAACACCGGGGAGCTGTTTTTT. Based on the CDR3 plus reference TRBV30 and TRBJ2-2, the full variable domain is SQTIHQWPATLVQPVGSPLSLECTVEGTSNPNLYWYRQAAGRGLQLLFYSVGIGQISSEVPQNLSASRPQDRQFILSSKKLLLSDSGFYLCAWSTTGNRNTGELFFGEGSRLTVL.

The DNA for the CDR3 is TGTGCCATCAGTGAGTCGAACTCCCACGGTACCCAGTACTTC. Translating it yields CAISESNSHGTQYF. The rearrangement joins TRBV10-3 to TRBJ2-5; D unresolved. CDR1 and CDR2 (germline): ENHRY, SYGVKD. Trimming stripped 0 bases from V and 8 bases from J, with 13 bases between. The length of the CDR3 is 14 residues.

Turning to this clone: A read error may produce the germline difference seen at one junction end. J is TRBJ2-1 and V is TRBV7-2; 11 nucleotides match TRBD1. From germline, CDR1 is SGHTA and CDR2 FQGNSA. The CDR3 covers 17 residues. This CDR3 is CASSLAWRTGGSNEQFF. The CDR3 coding sequence is TGTGCCAGCAGCCTAGCGTGGCGGACAGGGGGCTCCAATGAGCAGTTCTTC.

V usage is TRBV30 and J usage is TRBJ2-5, with D maybe TRBD2 (6 bases). In germline, CDR1 is GTSNPN, CDR2 SVGIG (reference sequence). V dropped 5 bases and J dropped 5 bases, with 12 bases sitting between them. The CDR3 is 12 amino acids. The CDR3 DNA follows: TGTGCCTGGGGGGTGGAGGGGGAGACCCAGTACTTC. Protein product: CAWGVEGETQYF.

The chain recombines TRBV11-1 with TRBJ2-1; 13 bases map to TRBD2. V trimming: 1 base; J trimming: 9 bases; junction bases outside the gene matches: 6. Germline V gene sequence: CDR1 SGHAT, CDR2 FQDESV (reference sequence). This CDR3 spans 16 amino acids. DNA of the CDR3: TGTGCCAGCAGCTTAGTTGGACTAGCGGGAGAGGGTGAGCAGTTCTTC. It specifies CASSLVGLAGEGEQFF.

The chain is built from TRBV11-2 and TRBJ1-1; TRBD1 is a possible D gene (5 bases). V was pared by 4 bases and J by 3 bases, with 18 bases between. Germline V CDR1 and CDR2: SGHAT, FQNNGV. There are 16 residues in the CDR3. The CDR3 nucleotides read TGTGCCAGCAGCTCATTCGGGAGGGGAGGGGACACTGAAGCTTTCTTT. Protein sequence: CASSSFGRGGDTEAFF.

J is TRBJ2-3 and V is TRBV21-1; the table's TRBD2 call for D was not verified on the DNA. TRBV21-1 counts as a pseudogene. This CDR3 is built from 18 residues. In DNA form, the CDR3 reads TGTGCCAGCAGCAAATTGGGTGTGGCGGGTTCTACCACAGATACGCAGTATTTT. Translated, it gives CASSKLGVAGSTTDTQYF.

The sample holds one count of this clone. The V call is TRBV28, the J call TRBJ2-7, with D possibly being TRBD2 (7 bases). The CDR3 sequence is 14 residues long. Germline CDR1 and CDR2: MDHEN and SYDVKM. Trimming removed 7 bases from V and 7 bases from J, with 20 bases in between. As DNA, the CDR3 is TGTGCCAGCAAGGAGGCGGGGGCTGACTATGAGCAGTACGTC. Translation gives CASKEAGADYEQYV.

The chain combines TRBV9 with TRBJ2-5; TRBD2 matches at 9 bases. Trimming removed 0 bases from V and 4 bases from J; junction bases left unmatched: 4. This CDR3 spans 15 amino acids. The V gene's germline CDR1 is SGDLS and CDR2 YYNGEE. The CDR3 here is CASSVVSGSSETQYF. In DNA, the CDR3 is TGTGCCAGCAGCGTAGTTAGCGGGAGTTCAGAGACCCAGTACTTC.

CDR3 in DNA: TGTGCCAGCAGACCGACTAGCGGGGCTGGCAATGAGCAGTTCTTC. It encodes CASRPTSGAGNEQFF. This chain links TRBV3-1 (or the pseudogene TRBV3-2) with TRBJ2-1; 11 bases map to TRBD2. The CDR3 consists of 15 residues. Germline V gene lookup returns CDR1 LGHDT and CDR2 YNNKEL (reference sequence). The trim removed 6 bases at V and 6 bases at J, leaving 7 bases unmatched.

This clone was recorded only once. The rearrangement links TRBV3-1 (or the pseudogene TRBV3-2) to TRBJ2-7; no definite D call. This CDR3 has 14 residues. Germline CDR1 is LGHDT and CDR2 is YNNKEL (reference sequence). V was shortened by 4 bases and J by 7 bases, with 17 bases between the two germline ends. CDR3 nucleotides: TGTGCCAGCAGCCTGGGCCACCGAAGGCGAGAGCAGTACGTC. Encoded protein: CASSLGHRRREQYV.

This clone was seen only once. The chain uses TRBV6-5 and TRBJ1-6, with 7 bases matching TRBD1. The CDR3 is 15 residues long. CDR1 and CDR2 from the germline V gene are MNHEY and SVGAGI. Trimming took 4 bases from V and 8 from J; bases not matched to a gene: 8. CDR3 sequence reads: CASSFSGTAYSPLHF. In DNA form, the CDR3 reads TGTGCCAGCAGTTTCTCCGGGACAGCTTATTCACCCCTCCACTTT.

The V gene is TRBV19, the J gene TRBJ1-6, with D tentatively TRBD1 (5 bases). V gave up 8 bases and J gave up 6 bases, with 14 bases separating them. The CDR3 totals 14 residues. Germline CDR1 reads LNHDA; CDR2 reads SQIVND (reference sequence). Written as DNA, the CDR3 is TGTGCCAGTTCAAATTGGGGGGTTAATTCACCCCTCCACTTT. The encoded protein is CASSNWGVNSPLHF.

The chain combines TRBV4-2 with TRBJ2-7, with D maybe TRBD1 (6 bases). This CDR3 region has 16 residues. V was cut by 0 bases and J by 1 base, with 13 bases left in between. Germline loops: CDR1 LGHNA, CDR2 YNFKEQ. CDR3 sequence reads: CASSQDRTGISYEQYF. The DNA of the CDR3 is TGTGCCAGCAGCCAAGATCGCACAGGGATATCCTACGAGCAGTACTTC.

In its sample, this clone was seen once. V usage is TRBV9 and J usage is TRBJ1-2; D may be TRBD1 (5 bases). Looked up from germline, CDR1 is SGDLS and CDR2 is YYNGEE. The V end was cut by 0 bases, the J end by 7 bases, with 22 bases between. CDR3 size: 17 residues. CDR3 coding DNA: TGTGCCAGCAGCGTAGACGGACACCCCTCCCTGGGCGGTGGCTACACCTTC. It specifies CASSVDGHPSLGGGYTF. Drawing the rest from reference TRBV9 and TRBJ1-2, the complete variable domain is DSGVTQTPKHLITATGQRVTLRCSPRSGDLSVYWYQQSLDQGLQFLIQYYNGEERAKGNILERFSAQQFPDLHSELNLSSLELGDSALYFCASSVDGHPSLGGGYTFGSGTRLTVV.